These 10 T cell receptor beta chains were sequenced from one sample in a study of graft-versus-host responses after intestinal transplantation (dated by TCRdb to about 2021). What this sample's time point label stands for: cells obtained before transplantation from donor or recipient. Receptor libraries were prepared by the immunoSEQ multiplex PCR assay. TCRdb carries this immuneACCESS record with in-frame sequences only. Its versions omit some clonotypes, under half of them owing to an unresolved V gene in the studies checked, with the rest unexplained. This sample comprises about 18,000 clones, over 35% of them detected only once. The leading ten clones occupy under 0.95% of the sample. This specimen was alloreactive CD4+ T cells from a mixed lymphocyte reaction culture, taken before intestinal transplant. The cell subset or site label here, explained by the study, means: CFSE-low proliferating T cells sorted from roughly six-day pre-transplant mixed lymphocyte reaction (GvH or HvG direction). These receptors came from a human patient who received an intestinal transplant.

The chain carries TRBV7-2 and TRBJ1-6; D gene ambiguous. The CDR3 has 15 residues. V lost 1 base and J lost 10, with 14 bases in between. CDR1 and CDR2 (germline): SGHTA, FQGNSA. The DNA for the CDR3 is TGTGCCAGCAGCTTAGTTTATGGCAGATCGTCACCCCTCCACTTT. It encodes CASSLVYGRSSPLHF.

Within the sample, this clone is medium-sized (0.01 to 0.1%). The V gene is TRBV29-1, the J gene TRBJ1-5; TRBD1 agrees at 7 bases. J gave up 7 bases and V 6 bases, and 6 bases lay outside the gene matches. This CDR3 contains 12 residues. The V gene's germline CDR1 is SQVTM and CDR2 ANQGSEA. CDR3 protein: CSVIQGNQPQHF. The CDR3 DNA follows: TGCAGCGTCATACAGGGGAACCAGCCCCAGCATTTT.

The rearrangement joins TRBV5-1 to TRBJ2-5, with 7 bases matching TRBD2. With V trimmed by 1 base and J by 5 bases, 5 bases remained unmatched. Per the germline V gene, CDR1 is SGHRS and CDR2 is YFSETQ. This CDR3 contains 14 residues. The CDR3 loop reads CASSLWGGRETQYF. The CDR3 DNA reads TGCGCCAGCAGCTTGTGGGGGGGACGGGAGACCCAGTACTTC.

This clone was seen a few times. This rearrangement joins TRBV6-5 to TRBJ1-2; D is unresolved. Looked up from germline, CDR1 is MNHEY and CDR2 is SVGAGI. Trimming removed 7 bases from V and 2 bases from J, with 14 bases in between. This CDR3 is built from 14 residues. The CDR3 here is CASTSWSFNYGYTF. In DNA form, the CDR3 reads TGTGCCAGCACGAGTTGGAGTTTCAACTATGGCTACACCTTC.

This clone occurred once. The chain is built from TRBV7-9 and TRBJ2-5; no reliable D call. Germline CDR1 is SEHNR and CDR2 is FQNEAQ (reference sequence). The CDR3 extends over 15 amino acids. V lost 5 bases, J lost 5 bases, and 18 bases lay in between. The DNA of the CDR3 is TGTGCCAGCAGCGTTGACCACCTGAGGACCGAGACCCAGTACTTC. This sequence encodes CASSVDHLRTETQYF.

This clone was detected only a few times. The rearrangement joins TRBV5-1 to TRBJ2-7; 9 positions agree with TRBD2. Per germline, CDR1 SGHRS and CDR2 YFSETQ. The CDR3 has 14 amino acids. V gave up 4 bases and J gave up 5 bases; unmatched junction bases: 7. CDR3 amino acids: CASSARGGLNEQYF. The CDR3 coding sequence is TGCGCCAGCAGCGCGCGGGGGGGCTTAAACGAGCAGTACTTC.

This clone was observed a handful of times. V is TRBV5-6 and J is TRBJ2-1; D gene uncertain. Germline V gene sequence: CDR1 SGHDT, CDR2 YYEEEE. CDR3 size: 17 residues. Trimming cost V 1 base and J 5 bases, with 19 bases left between them. The CDR3 DNA follows: TGTGCCAGCAGCTTGCTCTCAGCAAGAAACAGAAACAATGAGCAGTTCTTC. Encoded protein: CASSLLSARNRNNEQFF.

The sample holds a few counts of this clone. The rearrangement links TRBV6-5 to TRBJ2-5; D may be TRBD1 (5 bases). CDR1 and CDR2 (germline): MNHEY, SVGAGI. The CDR3 contains 15 residues. Trimming took off 2 bases at V and 5 bases at J, with 15 bases between the two ends. The CDR3 DNA reads as TGTGCCAGCAGTTACATCCAGGGAAGGACGGAGACCCAGTACTTC. It encodes CASSYIQGRTETQYF.

In this sample, this clone turned up a few times. DNA for the CDR3: TGCGCCAGCAGCTTAGGGTGGGCCACTAGCACAGATACGCAGTATTTT. Amino acid sequence: CASSLGWATSTDTQYF. The rearrangement uses TRBV5-1 and TRBJ2-3, with D hard to call. Between the trimmed V and J ends, which lost 2 bases and 0 bases, there was a span of 13 bases. Germline loops: CDR1 SGHRS, CDR2 YFSETQ. The CDR3 contains 16 residues.

This clone was seen a few times. The genes are TRBV6-6 and TRBJ2-7; perhaps TRBD2 as D (7 bases). This CDR3 has 14 amino acids. The germline V gene encodes CDR1 MNHNY and CDR2 SVGAGI (reference sequence). V was trimmed by 2 bases and J by 7 bases, leaving 15 bases between them. The CDR3 is CASSYLRGGREQYF. The CDR3 region has the DNA TGTGCCAGCAGTTACCTAAGGGGGGGAAGGGAGCAGTACTTC.